The rows below give T cell receptor beta chains drawn from one sample of a study of HIV-infected patients and healthy controls. Each CDR3 protein gets one entry after TCRdb re-called the 5' RACE reads with MiXCR. In the table there are approximately 13,000 distinct CDR3 sequences, 9% to 15% of which are singletons. Sequencing was performed on blood, taken during antiretroviral therapy. The receptors shown here come from an adult with HIV infection. The donor label of this sample is uncertain. Each CDR3 is given with its conserved first and last residue. A D gene is named only where the DNA matches it firmly. Rows may omit the clone size; those that give it use once, few, many or a size class.

v_gene	abundance	d_gene	j_gene	CDR3aa	CDR3nt
TRBV20-1	many	TRBD2	TRBJ2-3	CSQDSGGDTQYF	TGCAGTCAGGACAGCGGGGGAGATACGCAGTATTTT
TRBV28	few	TRBD1	TRBJ2-4	CASSLPGQLAKNIQYF	TGTGCCAGCAGTCTCCCGGGACAGCTAGCCAAAAACATTCAGTACTTC
TRBV10-3	many	.	TRBJ2-5	CAISESTGWEETQYF	TGTGCCATCAGTGAGTCGACTGGTTGGGAAGAGACCCAGTACTTC
TRBV29-1	many	TRBD1	TRBJ1-5	CSVTQGASNQPQHF	TGCAGCGTTACACAGGGGGCGAGCAATCAGCCCCAGCATTTT
TRBV18	many	.	TRBJ2-3	CASSSSGPRTADTQYF	TGTGCCAGCTCATCCTCCGGGCCCAGGACCGCAGATACGCAGTATTTT
TRBV7-9	few	TRBD2	TRBJ2-2	CATPGLAGNTGELFF	TGTGCCACACCGGGACTAGCGGGGAACACCGGGGAGCTGTTTTTT
TRBV6-5	many	.	TRBJ2-3	CASSPPGAPTDTQYF	TGTGCCAGCAGTCCCCCAGGGGCTCCCACAGATACGCAGTATTTT
TRBV28	many	TRBD2	TRBJ2-1	CAKSPQIQEERTSDYNEQFF	TGTGCCAAAAGTCCTCAGATACAGGAAGAAAGGACTAGCGACTACAATGAGCAGTTCTTC
TRBV19	many	.	TRBJ1-5	CASSIIGGQSNQPQHF	TGTGCCAGTAGTATCATCGGGGGTCAGAGCAATCAGCCCCAGCATTTT
TRBV5-1	many	TRBD1	TRBJ1-1	CASSWDRVSSGAFF	TGCGCCAGCAGCTGGGACAGGGTTTCTTCGGGGGCTTTCTTT
TRBV4-2	medium-sized	.	TRBJ1-4	CASSQDFTNEKLFF	TGTGCCAGCAGCCAAGACTTTACTAATGAAAAACTGTTTTTT
TRBV29-1	many	TRBD1	TRBJ1-1	CSVGAGGDTEAFF	TGCAGCGTTGGCGCAGGGGGGGACACTGAAGCTTTCTTT
TRBV29-1	many	TRBD2	TRBJ2-1	CSVEFTGGPVDEQFF	TGCAGCGTTGAGTTCACGGGAGGGCCCGTCGATGAGCAGTTCTTC
TRBV7-6	.	.	TRBJ1-1	CASSLLPENTEAFF	TGTGCCAGCAGCCTCCTTCCGGAAAACACTGAAGCTTTCTTT
TRBV4-1	.	.	TRBJ2-7	CASSQEGSLWAAYEQYF	TGCGCCAGCAGCCAAGAGGGAAGCTTATGGGCAGCCTACGAGCAGTACTTC
TRBV10-3	many	.	TRBJ1-1	CATTGPGTEAFF	TGTGCCACCACAGGCCCTGGGACTGAAGCTTTCTTT
TRBV6-5	many	.	TRBJ2-5	CASSKQYQETQYF	TGTGCCAGCAGTAAGCAGTACCAAGAGACCCAGTACTTC
TRBV3-1	many	TRBD1	TRBJ1-5	CASSSRQGPNQPQHF	TGTGCCAGCAGCTCCCGACAGGGACCCAATCAGCCCCAGCATTTT
TRBV6-2/TRBV6-3	.	.	TRBJ1-4	CASSYSRTQATNEKLFF	TGTGCCAGCAGTTACTCGCGGACACAGGCAACTAATGAAAAACTGTTTTTT
TRBV7-8	few	.	TRBJ2-5	CASIRPPAGHQVETQYF	TGTGCCAGCATCCGGCCCCCCGCGGGGCATCAAGTGGAGACCCAGTACTTC
TRBV15	.	.	TRBJ2-5	CATSRRETQYF	TGTGCCACCAGCAGGAGAGAGACCCAGTACTTC
TRBV30	few	TRBD1	TRBJ1-5	CAWSAPGTGVGSNQPQHF	TGTGCCTGGAGTGCCCCCGGGACAGGGGTAGGGAGCAATCAGCCCCAGCATTTT
TRBV6-5	.	TRBD2	TRBJ2-1	CASRRLAENEQFF	TGTGCCAGCAGGAGACTAGCGGAAAATGAGCAGTTCTTC
TRBV9	many	.	TRBJ2-3	CASSVAGFQGDTQYF	TGTGCCAGCAGCGTAGCCGGGTTTCAGGGAGATACGCAGTATTTT
TRBV7-8	.	.	TRBJ2-7	CASSESGEQYF	TGTGCCAGCAGCGAAAGCGGGGAGCAGTACTTC
TRBV29-1	.	.	TRBJ1-1	CRVKEGSYTEAFF	TGCAGGGTCAAGGAGGGTAGTTACACTGAAGCTTTCTTT
TRBV6-1	many	TRBD2	TRBJ2-5	CASRNWGLAGGTETQYF	TGTGCCAGCAGGAACTGGGGACTAGCGGGAGGTACGGAGACCCAGTACTTC
TRBV12-3/TRBV12-4	medium-sized	.	TRBJ2-3	CASSFQHTDTQYF	TGTGCCAGCAGTTTCCAACACACAGATACGCAGTATTTT
TRBV6-5	.	TRBD2	TRBJ2-7	CASSKTSGRAPRSPYEQYF	TGTGCCAGCAGTAAGACTAGCGGGAGGGCCCCCCGTAGCCCCTACGAGCAGTACTTC
TRBV25-1	many	TRBD2	TRBJ2-5	CASSEYGGEGRETQYF	TGTGCCAGCAGTGAATACGGAGGGGAGGGACGAGAGACCCAGTACTTC
TRBV2	.	TRBD1	TRBJ2-3	CASSRPWDSRTDTQYF	TGTGCCAGCAGTAGACCTTGGGACAGCCGCACAGATACGCAGTATTTT
TRBV6-1	many	.	TRBJ1-6	CASSDQVGSPLHF	TGTGCCAGCAGTGACCAGGTTGGATCACCCCTCCACTTT
TRBV5-1	many	TRBD2	TRBJ2-7	CASSSGLAITSYEQYF	TGCGCCAGCAGCTCGGGACTAGCAATAACCTCCTACGAGCAGTACTTC
TRBV27	many	TRBD2	TRBJ2-3	CASRPGLAGKADTQYF	TGTGCCAGCAGACCGGGACTAGCGGGCAAGGCAGATACGCAGTATTTT
TRBV19	.	TRBD2	TRBJ2-7	CASSPRGTSGFCEQYF	TGTGCCAGTAGTCCACGGGGGACTAGCGGGTTCTGCGAGCAGTACTTC
TRBV20-1	many	TRBD2	TRBJ2-5	CSARAGLAGGRSIIETQYF	TGCAGTGCTAGAGCGGGGCTAGCGGGGGGGAGGTCAATAATAGAGACCCAGTACTTC
TRBV4-2	once	.	TRBJ2-7	CASSRDRGLAFSEYF	TGTGCCAGCAGCCGAGACCGAGGCCTAGCGTTCTCGGAGTACTTC
TRBV5-6	medium-sized	.	TRBJ1-5	CASSLWGFQPQHF	TGTGCCAGCAGCCTCTGGGGGTTTCAGCCCCAGCATTTT